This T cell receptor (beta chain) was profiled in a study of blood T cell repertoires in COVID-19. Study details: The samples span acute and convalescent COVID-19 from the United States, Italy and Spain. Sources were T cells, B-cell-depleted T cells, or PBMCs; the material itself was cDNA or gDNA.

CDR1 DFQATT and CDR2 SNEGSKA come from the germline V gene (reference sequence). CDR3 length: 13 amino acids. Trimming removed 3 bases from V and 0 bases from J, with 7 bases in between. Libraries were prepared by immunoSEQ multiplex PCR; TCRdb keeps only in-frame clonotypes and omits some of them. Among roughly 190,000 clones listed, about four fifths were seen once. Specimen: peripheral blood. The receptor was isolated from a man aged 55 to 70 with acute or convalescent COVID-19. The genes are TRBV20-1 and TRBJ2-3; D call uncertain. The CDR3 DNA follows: TGCAGTGCTAGTGGCGGCAGCACAGATACGCAGTATTTT. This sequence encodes CSASGGSTDTQYF.